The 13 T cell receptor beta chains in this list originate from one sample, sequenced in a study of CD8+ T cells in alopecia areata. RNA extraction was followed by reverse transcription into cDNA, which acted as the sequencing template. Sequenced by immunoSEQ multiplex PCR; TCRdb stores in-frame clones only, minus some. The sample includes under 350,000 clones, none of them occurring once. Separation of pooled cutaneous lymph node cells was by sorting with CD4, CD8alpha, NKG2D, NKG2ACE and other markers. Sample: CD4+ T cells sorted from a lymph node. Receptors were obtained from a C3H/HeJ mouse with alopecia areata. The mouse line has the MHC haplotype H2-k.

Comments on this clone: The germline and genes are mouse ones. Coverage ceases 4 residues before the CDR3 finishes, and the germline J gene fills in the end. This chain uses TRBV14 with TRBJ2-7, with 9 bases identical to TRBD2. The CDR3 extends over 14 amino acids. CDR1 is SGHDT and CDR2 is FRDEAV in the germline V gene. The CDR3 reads CASSFGTGIYEQYF. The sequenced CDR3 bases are TGTGCCAGCAGTTTTGGGACTGGGATTTAT.

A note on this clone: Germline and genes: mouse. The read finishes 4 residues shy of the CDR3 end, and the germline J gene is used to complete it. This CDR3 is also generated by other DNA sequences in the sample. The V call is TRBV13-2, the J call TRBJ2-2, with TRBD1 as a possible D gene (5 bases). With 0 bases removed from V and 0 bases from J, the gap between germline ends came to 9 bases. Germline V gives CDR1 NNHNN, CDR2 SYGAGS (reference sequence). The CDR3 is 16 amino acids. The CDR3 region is CASGDARGANTGQLYF. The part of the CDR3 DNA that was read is TGTGCCAGCGGTGATGCTAGGGGAGCAAACACCGGG.

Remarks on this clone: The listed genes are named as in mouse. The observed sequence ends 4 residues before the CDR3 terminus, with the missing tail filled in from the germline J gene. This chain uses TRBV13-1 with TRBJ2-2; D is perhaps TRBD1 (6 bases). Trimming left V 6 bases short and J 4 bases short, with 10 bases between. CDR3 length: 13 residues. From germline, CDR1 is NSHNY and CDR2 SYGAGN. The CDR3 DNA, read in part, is TGTGCCAGCACCAGGGGCGGCACCGGG. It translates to CASTRGGTG. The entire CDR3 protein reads CASTRGGTGQLYF.

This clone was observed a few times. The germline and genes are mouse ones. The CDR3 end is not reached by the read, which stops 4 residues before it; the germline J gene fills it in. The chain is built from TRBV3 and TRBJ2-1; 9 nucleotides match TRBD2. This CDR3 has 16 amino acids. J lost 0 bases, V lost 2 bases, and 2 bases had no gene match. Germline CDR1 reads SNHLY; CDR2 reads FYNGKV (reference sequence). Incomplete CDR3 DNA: TGTGCCAGCAGCTTACCTGGGGGGGATAACTATGCT. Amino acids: CASSLPGGDNYA. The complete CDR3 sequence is CASSLPGGDNYAEQFF.

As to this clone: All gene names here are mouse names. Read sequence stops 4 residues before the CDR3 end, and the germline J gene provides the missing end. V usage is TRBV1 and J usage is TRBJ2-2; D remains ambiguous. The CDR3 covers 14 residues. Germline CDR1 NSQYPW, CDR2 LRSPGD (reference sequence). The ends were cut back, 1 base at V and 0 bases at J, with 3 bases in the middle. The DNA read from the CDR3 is TGCACCTGCAGTGCAGGTCCAAACACCGGG. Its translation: CTCSAGPNTG. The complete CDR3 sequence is CTCSAGPNTGQLYF.

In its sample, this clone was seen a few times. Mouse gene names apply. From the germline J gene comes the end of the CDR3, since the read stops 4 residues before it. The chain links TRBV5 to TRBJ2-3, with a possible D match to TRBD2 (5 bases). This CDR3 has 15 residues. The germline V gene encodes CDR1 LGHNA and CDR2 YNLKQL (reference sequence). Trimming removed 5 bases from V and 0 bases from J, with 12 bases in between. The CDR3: CASSSSGPSAETLYF. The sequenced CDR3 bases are TGTGCCAGCAGCTCCTCTGGGCCTAGTGCAGAA.

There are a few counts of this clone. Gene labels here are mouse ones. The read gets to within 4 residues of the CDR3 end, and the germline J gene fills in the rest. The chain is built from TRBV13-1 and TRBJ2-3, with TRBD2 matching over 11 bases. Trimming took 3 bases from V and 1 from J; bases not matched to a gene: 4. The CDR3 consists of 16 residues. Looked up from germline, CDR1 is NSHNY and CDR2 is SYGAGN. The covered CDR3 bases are TGTGCCAGCAGTGGGGGACTGGGGGCGGGTGCAGAA. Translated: CASSGGLGAGAE. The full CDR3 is CASSGGLGAGAETLYF.

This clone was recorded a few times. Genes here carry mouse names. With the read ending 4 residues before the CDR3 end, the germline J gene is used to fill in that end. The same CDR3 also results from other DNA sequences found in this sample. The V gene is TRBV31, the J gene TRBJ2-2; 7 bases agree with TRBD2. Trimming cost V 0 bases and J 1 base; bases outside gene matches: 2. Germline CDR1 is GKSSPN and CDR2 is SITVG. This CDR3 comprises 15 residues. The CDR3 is CAWSLPGGNTGQLYF. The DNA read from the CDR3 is TGTGCCTGGAGTCTACCTGGGGGAAACACCGGG.

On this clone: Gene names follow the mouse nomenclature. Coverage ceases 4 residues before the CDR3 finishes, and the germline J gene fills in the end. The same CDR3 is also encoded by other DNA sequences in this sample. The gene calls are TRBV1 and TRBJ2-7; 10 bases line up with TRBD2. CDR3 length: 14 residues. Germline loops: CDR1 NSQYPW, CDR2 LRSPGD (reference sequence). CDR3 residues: CTCSAVDWGYEQYF. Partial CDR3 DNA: TGCACCTGCAGTGCAGTGGACTGGGGGTAT.

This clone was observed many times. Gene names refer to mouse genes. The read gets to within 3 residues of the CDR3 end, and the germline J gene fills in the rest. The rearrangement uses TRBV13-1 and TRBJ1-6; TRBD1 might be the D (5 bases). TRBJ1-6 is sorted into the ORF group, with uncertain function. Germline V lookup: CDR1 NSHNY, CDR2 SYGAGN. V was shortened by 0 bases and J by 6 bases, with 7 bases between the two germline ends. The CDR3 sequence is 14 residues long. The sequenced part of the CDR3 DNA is TGTGCCAGCAGTGATGCAAGGGGTAATTCGCCC. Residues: CASSDARGNSP. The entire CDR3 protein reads CASSDARGNSPLYF.

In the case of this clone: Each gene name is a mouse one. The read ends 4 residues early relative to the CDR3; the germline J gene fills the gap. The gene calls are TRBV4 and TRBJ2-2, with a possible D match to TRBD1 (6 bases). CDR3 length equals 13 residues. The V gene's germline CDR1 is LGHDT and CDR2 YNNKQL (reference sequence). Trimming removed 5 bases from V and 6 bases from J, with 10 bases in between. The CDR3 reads CASSQQGPGQLYF. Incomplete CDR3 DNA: TGTGCCAGCAGCCAACAGGGCCCCGGG.

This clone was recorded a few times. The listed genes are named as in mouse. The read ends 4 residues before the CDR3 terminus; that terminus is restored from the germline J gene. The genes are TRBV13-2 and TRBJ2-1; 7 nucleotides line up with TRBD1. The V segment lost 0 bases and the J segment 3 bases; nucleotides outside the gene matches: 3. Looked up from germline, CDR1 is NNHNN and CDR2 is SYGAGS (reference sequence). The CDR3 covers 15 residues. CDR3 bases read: TGTGCCAGCGGTGATGTGGGGACAGCCTATGCT. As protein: CASGDVGTAYA. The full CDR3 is CASGDVGTAYAEQFF.

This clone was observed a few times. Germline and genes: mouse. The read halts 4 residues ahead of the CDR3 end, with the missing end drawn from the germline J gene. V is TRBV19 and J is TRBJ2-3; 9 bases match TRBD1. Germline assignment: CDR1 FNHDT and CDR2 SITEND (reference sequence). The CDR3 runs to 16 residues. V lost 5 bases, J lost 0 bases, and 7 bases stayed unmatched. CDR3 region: CASRIAGTGSAETLYF. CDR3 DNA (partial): TGTGCCAGCAGGATCGCCGGGACAGGGAGTGCAGAA.